Below are 14 T cell receptor beta chains sequenced from a single sample in a study of cytomegalovirus exposure and HLA in healthy donors (dated by TCRdb to 2016 to 2017). The protocol used for the library was the immunoSEQ multiplex PCR assay. A mixture of 60 forward primers for TCR Vbeta segments and 13 reverse primers for TCR Jbeta segments was used in the multiplex PCR. Here the immuneACCESS table is served through TCRdb, limited to in-frame sequences with V and J called. Missing clones are a known gap in these copies; in checked studies unresolved V genes cover under half, and the rest lacks a known reason. The sample table contains around 120,000 clones; only one count was recorded for about 80% of them. 1% to 1.5% of the sample belongs to the ten largest clones. The sample comprised PBMCs. The receptors originated from a girl aged 2 to 9 in good health and CMV-seronegative.

Regarding this clone: A read error may account for a junction end that differs from germline. The chain links TRBV10-2 to TRBJ2-3, with 9 bases identical to TRBD2. Germline V lookup: CDR1 WSHSY, CDR2 SAAADI. The CDR3 length is 15 residues. This chain's CDR3 is CASVEAGGSGDAQYF. The CDR3 DNA reads as TGCGCCAGTGTTGAGGCGGGAGGGTCCGGAGATGCGCAGTATTTT.

This clone was detected a few times. J is TRBJ2-2 and V is TRBV6-1; possibly TRBD2 for D (6 bases). The CDR3 totals 14 residues. The germline CDR1 and CDR2 sequences are MNHNS and SASEGT. V was shortened by 2 bases and J by 4 bases, with 8 bases between the two germline ends. The CDR3 DNA follows: TGTGCCAGCAGTGAAAGGAGGGTCACCGGGGAGCTGTTTTTT. Translation: CASSERRVTGELFF.

This clone was picked up one time. The rearrangement links TRBV7-2 to TRBJ2-5; maybe TRBD2 (7 bases). Germline CDR1 reads SGHTA; CDR2 reads FQGNSA. The CDR3 consists of 16 residues. V was trimmed by 5 bases and J by 3 bases, leaving 19 bases between them. This chain's CDR3 is CASSQNGGRAKETQYF. In DNA form, the CDR3 reads TGTGCCAGCAGCCAGAACGGGGGGCGAGCCAAAGAGACCCAGTACTTC.

The chain couples TRBV5-1 to TRBJ2-7; 7 nucleotides agree with TRBD2. The germline CDR1 and CDR2 sequences are SGHRS and YFSETQ. The CDR3 runs to 16 residues. V was pared by 0 bases and J by 1 base, with 7 bases of the junction left unmatched. CDR3: CASSLGPAGTSYEQYF. CDR3 nucleotide sequence: TGCGCCAGCAGCTTGGGTCCAGCGGGAACTTCCTACGAGCAGTACTTC.

This clone has only one observation. The CDR3 DNA is TGCGCCAGCAGCTTCGGGACAGGGGGAGAGACCCAGTACTTC. Translated: CASSFGTGGETQYF. This chain joins TRBV5-1 and TRBJ2-5, with 11 bases fitting TRBD1. CDR3 length: 14 amino acids. V shed 2 bases, J shed 4 bases, and the junction held 1 base outside the gene matches. Germline V gene sequence: CDR1 SGHRS, CDR2 YFSETQ. The full variable domain, with the rest looked up from reference TRBV5-1 and TRBJ2-5, is KAGVTQTPRYLIKTRGQQVTLSCSPISGHRSVSWYQQTPGQGLQFLFEYFSETQRNKGNFPGRFSGRQFSNSRSEMNVSTLELGDSALYLCASSFGTGGETQYFGPGTRLLVL.

The chain recombines TRBV7-6 with TRBJ1-2; TRBD1 aligns across 10 bases. Germline loops: CDR1 SGHVS, CDR2 FNYEAQ. The CDR3 is 15 amino acids. V was clipped by 5 bases and J by 4 bases; unmatched bases: 7. The CDR3 loop is CASSASTGGTYGYTF. The CDR3 coding sequence is TGTGCCAGCAGCGCCTCGACAGGGGGCACCTATGGCTACACCTTC.

The chain links TRBV30 to TRBJ2-7; D not resolved. With 3 bases removed from V and 0 bases from J, the gap between germline ends came to 9 bases. The CDR3 totals 13 residues. CDR1 and CDR2 from the germline V gene are GTSNPN and SVGIG (reference sequence). In nucleotides, the CDR3 is TGTGCCTGGAGCAGTACGTACTCCTACGAGCAGTACTTC. Its protein is CAWSSTYSYEQYF. Together with reference TRBV30 and TRBJ2-7, the CDR3 gives the full variable domain: SQTIHQWPATLVQPVGSPLSLECTVEGTSNPNLYWYRQAAGRGLQLLFYSVGIGQISSEVPQNLSASRPQDRQFILSSKKLLLSDSGFYLCAWSSTYSYEQYFGPGTRLTVT.

The chain couples TRBV6-4 to TRBJ2-1; D ambiguous. Per germline, CDR1 MRHNA and CDR2 SNTAGT. Trimming took 3 bases from V and 5 from J, leaving 14 bases between them. There are 15 residues in the CDR3. CDR3 nucleotides: TGTGCCAGCAGTGAGTGGGCGAGCAGCAACAATGAGCAGTTCTTC. Its protein is CASSEWASSNNEQFF.

This chain uses TRBV29-1 with TRBJ2-6; no firm D call. The CDR3 loop spans 17 amino acids. CDR1 SQVTM and CDR2 ANQGSEA come from the germline V gene. V gave up 4 bases and J gave up 0 bases, with 16 bases separating them. DNA of the CDR3: TGCAGCGTTGGGTCCCGGAGTCCCCCCTCTGGGGCCAACGTCCTGACTTTC. Translated: CSVGSRSPPSGANVLTF.

J is TRBJ2-7 and V is TRBV5-4; D is uncertain. From germline, CDR1 is SGHNT and CDR2 YYREEE (reference sequence). V dropped 1 base and J dropped 2 bases, with 13 bases sitting between them. The length of the CDR3 is 15 residues. The DNA for the CDR3 is TGTGCCAGCAGCTTGTTTGCGGAAGATACCTACGAGCAGTACTTC. Translating it yields CASSLFAEDTYEQYF.

The rearrangement links TRBV5-1 to TRBJ2-1; TRBD2 agrees at 10 bases. Germline V gene sequence: CDR1 SGHRS, CDR2 YFSETQ. CDR3 length: 17 amino acids. V lost 4 bases, J lost 0 bases, and 7 bases stayed unmatched. CDR3 DNA sequence: TGCGCCAGCAGCCCAGGACTAGCGGTGAGCTCCTACAATGAGCAGTTCTTC. As protein: CASSPGLAVSSYNEQFF.

V usage is TRBV13 and J usage is TRBJ2-7, with D tentatively TRBD1 (7 bases). The CDR3 has 16 residues. Germline CDR1 PRHDT, CDR2 FYEKMQ (reference sequence). Trimming took 5 bases from V and 4 from J, leaving 21 bases between them. The CDR3: CASSPRGAGGIYEQYF. The CDR3 nucleotides are TGTGCCAGCAGCCCCCGCGGGGCAGGGGGGATATACGAGCAGTACTTC.

J is TRBJ1-1 and V is TRBV20-1; D not resolved. Trimming removed 7 bases from V and 2 bases from J, with 8 bases in between. The CDR3 consists of 11 residues. Per germline, CDR1 DFQATT and CDR2 SNEGSKA (reference sequence). CDR3 nucleotide sequence: TGCAGTGTTGAGGGAAACACTGAAGCTTTCTTT. Protein product: CSVEGNTEAFF.

The rearrangement joins TRBV15 to TRBJ2-7, with TRBD1 matching over 7 bases. Germline CDR1 reads LNHNV; CDR2 reads YYDKDF (reference sequence). The CDR3 spans 16 residues. The ends lost 0 bases at V and 2 bases at J; junction bases unmatched: 7. The CDR3 bases are TGTGCCACCAGCAGAGAAGGGGGCATGACCACCTACGAGCAGTACTTC. It translates to CATSREGGMTTYEQYF. The full variable domain, in which reference TRBV15 and TRBJ2-7 provide the parts outside the CDR3, is DAMVIQNPRYQVTQFGKPVTLSCSQTLNHNVMYWYQQKSSQAPKLLFHYYDKDFNNEADTPDNFQSRRPNTSFCFLDIRSPGLGDTAMYLCATSREGGMTTYEQYFGPGTRLTVT.